This T cell receptor beta chain was obtained from a study of CD8+CD57+ T cells in acquired aplastic anemia. Study-wide background: Sorted CD4+ and CD8+ cells gave an average of around 3 ug of DNA.

CDR3 length equals 14 residues. With 3 bases removed from V and 5 bases from J, the gap between germline ends came to 11 bases. Germline V gene sequence: CDR1 SGHRS, CDR2 YFSETQ. In patients chosen for sequencing, flow cytometry had shown CD8+CD57+ cell expansion. There was no therapy given to any patient before the blood sampling took place. The study's findings and limits: Researchers report that about 29 CD8+ CDR3 sequences appeared in both patients and controls.

TCR beta VDJ combinations and CDR3 sequences were profiled from genomic DNA. TCRdb redid the calling of the reads with MiXCR, one entry per CDR3 protein. The table includes approximately 170,000 distinct CDR3 sequences, less than 50% detected once. Regarding this clonotype: Its target is not known.

This TCR derives from a human donor with aplastic anemia. The chain couples TRBV5-1 to TRBJ2-2; D remains ambiguous. Specimen: sorted CD4+, CD8+, or CD8+CD57+ T cells (not recorded which) from PBMCs. The CDR3 protein is CASSWGGETGELFF. The CDR3 bases are TGCGCCAGCAGCTGGGGTGGGGAAACCGGGGAGCTGTTTTTT.